This T cell receptor (beta chain) was recovered during a study of T cell repertoires and HLA-DP antigens. About this clone: Its antigen is still unknown.

The primer mix covered 54 TRBV segments and 13 TRBJ segments. The protocol was immunoSEQ multiplex PCR, while the TCRdb copy is restricted to in-frame clones and leaves out a portion. The sample lists fewer than 75,000 clones, about 82% occurring once. The CDR3 runs 15 residues. Germline values: CDR1 KGHSH, CDR2 LQKENI. The V end lost 0 bases, the J end lost 6 bases, and 9 bases lay between the germline ends. The V call is TRBV18, the J call TRBJ1-6; D gene unclear. The receptor comes from a man between 60 and 75 years old in good health and CMV-seronegative. The sequenced sample consisted of CD4+ T cells from PBMCs. Here the CDR3 reads CASSPPMGSNSPLHF. CDR3 sequence (DNA): TGTGCCAGCTCACCACCAATGGGTTCTAATTCACCCCTCCACTTT.